The clone carrying this T cell receptor (beta chain) came up a few times. Its target is unknown. This sample is part of a study of T cell repertoires in cytomegalovirus infection. TCRdb re-analysed the reads in MiXCR, keeping a single row per CDR3 protein. The table has 650,000 to 850,000 distinct CDR3 sequences, 25% to 30% seen once. This CDR3 has 16 amino acids. V dropped 4 bases and J dropped 0; count of bases not matched to a gene: 5. Germline V gene sequence: CDR1 MNHEY, CDR2 SVGAGI. The chain links TRBV6-5 to TRBJ1-4, with 7 bases matching TRBD1. This clonotype was obtained from a human donor in good health (CMV status not recorded). Some clones in this sample may be carry-over from other donors' samples. The sample was cultured CD8+ T cells from PBMCs, taken from culture after CMV antigen stimulation. CDR3 residues: CASSSRTGPTNEKLFF. The CDR3 DNA reads TGTGCCAGCAGTTCGCGGACAGGCCCAACTAATGAAAAACTGTTTTTT.